This T cell receptor beta chain was captured in a study of T cell responses to AZD1222 COVID-19 vaccine. Study details: Second-dose schedules of about 4 or about 12 weeks were combined.

To note about this clone: Antigen specificity is unknown.

The CDR3 is 21 amino acids. V trimming: 2 bases; J trimming: 0 bases; junction bases outside the gene matches: 19. Germline V gene sequence: CDR1 SGHDN, CDR2 FVKESK. Study-wide results and caveats: Reports say nearly half of spike-specific TCRs go after unmutated variant regions.

Using immunoSEQ multiplex PCR, the repertoire was profiled, and TCRdb retains in-frame clones only, with some absent. The top ten clones hold under 7.5% of a sample with over 45,000 clones, around three quarters of them seen once. Specimen: peripheral blood, collected on day 0 of AZD1222 vaccination. The chain has TRBV14 and TRBJ2-3; 8 bases are shared with TRBD1. The TCR sequence derives from an adult in good health. In DNA, the CDR3 is TGTGCCAGCAGCCAAAAAAGCCGGGACAGGTCCGCTAGCCCTAGCACAGATACGCAGTATTTT. Its protein is CASSQKSRDRSASPSTDTQYF.